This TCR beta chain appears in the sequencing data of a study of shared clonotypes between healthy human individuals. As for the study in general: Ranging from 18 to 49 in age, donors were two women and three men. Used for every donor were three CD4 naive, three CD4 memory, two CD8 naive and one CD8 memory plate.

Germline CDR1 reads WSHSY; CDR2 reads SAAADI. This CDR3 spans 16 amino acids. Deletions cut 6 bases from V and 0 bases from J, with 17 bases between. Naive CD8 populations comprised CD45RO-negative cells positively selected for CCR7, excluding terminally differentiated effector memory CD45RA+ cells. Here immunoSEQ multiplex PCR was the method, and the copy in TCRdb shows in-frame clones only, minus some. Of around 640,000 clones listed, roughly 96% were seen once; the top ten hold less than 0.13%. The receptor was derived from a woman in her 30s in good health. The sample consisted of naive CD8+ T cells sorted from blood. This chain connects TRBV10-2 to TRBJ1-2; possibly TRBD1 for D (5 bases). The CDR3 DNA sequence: TGCGCCAGCAGGGACACCTTTATAATTGCTAACTATGGCTACACCTTC. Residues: CASRDTFIIANYGYTF.